This T cell receptor beta chain was sequenced in a study of identical twins. Template switching, a step in the protocol, added a universal primer site, and cDNA carried unique molecular identifiers. TCRdb redid the calling of the 5' RACE reads with MiXCR, one entry per CDR3 protein. The sample carries 200,000 to 250,000 distinct CDR3 sequences, roughly 10% recorded once. This clonotype occurred many times. The germline V gene encodes CDR1 SQVTM and CDR2 ANQGSEA. The CDR3 sequence is 13 residues long. V trimming: 7 bases; J trimming: 6 bases; junction bases outside the gene matches: 10. The V and J genes are TRBV29-1 and TRBJ2-7, with 9 bases aligning to TRBD1. Material for sequencing was memory T cells sorted from blood. This TCR came from a man aged 45 to 65 in good health. The CDR3 nucleotides read TGCAGCGCCGGTGGGGGACAGGGCTCCGAGCAGTACTTC. Translation gives CSAGGGQGSEQYF.